Below, 11 T cell receptor beta chains from the same sample are listed, as sequenced in a study of blood T cell repertoires in COVID-19. Assay: immunoSEQ multiplex PCR; the TCRdb copy retains only in-frame clones and omits some. The sample carries 200,000 to 300,000 clones, approximately 86% recorded once. Specimen: peripheral blood. These receptors were taken from a woman aged 60-75 years with COVID-19, enrolled during active disease.

V is TRBV4-2 and J is TRBJ1-5; D unresolved. The V gene's germline CDR1 is LGHNA and CDR2 YNFKEQ. V shed 4 bases and J shed 0 bases, with 10 bases lying between them. The CDR3 has 15 residues. The CDR3 nucleotides are TGTGCCAGCAGCCGGAGGAGAGATAGCAATCAGCCCCAGCATTTT. Translation gives CASSRRRDSNQPQHF.

The chain has TRBV18 and TRBJ1-6; 8 nucleotides line up with TRBD1. Germline V gives CDR1 KGHSH, CDR2 LQKENI. The CDR3 is made up of 15 amino acids. V gave up 5 bases and J gave up 7 bases; unmatched junction bases: 7. The CDR3, as DNA: TGTGCCAGCTCATTGACAGGGGATCCGAATTCACCCCTCCACTTT. Translation gives CASSLTGDPNSPLHF.

J is TRBJ2-1 and V is TRBV27, with D uncertain. This CDR3 region has 15 residues. The V gene lost 2 bases and the J gene lost 0 bases, with 8 bases spanning the gap. Germline CDR1 is MNHEY and CDR2 is SMNVEV (reference sequence). DNA of the CDR3: TGTGCCAGCAGTTTAAAGAGAAGCTCCTACAATGAGCAGTTCTTC. Translated: CASSLKRSSYNEQFF.

J is TRBJ2-7 and V is TRBV14; maybe TRBD1 (6 bases). This CDR3 contains 14 residues. Germline V gene sequence: CDR1 SGHDN, CDR2 FVKESK. Trimming shortened V by 3 bases and J by 9 bases, and 18 bases separated the two germline ends. Written as DNA, the CDR3 is TGTGCCAGCAGCCAGACAGGTAGTGAGGCCCCGCAGTACTTC. Its protein is CASSQTGSEAPQYF. Filled out from reference TRBV14 and TRBJ2-7, the complete variable domain reads EAGVTQFPSHSVIEKGQTVTLRCDPISGHDNLYWYRRVMGKEIKFLLHFVKESKQDESGMPNNRFLAERTGGTYSTLKVQPAELEDSGVYFCASSQTGSEAPQYFGPGTRLTVT.

The chain recombines TRBV5-5 with TRBJ1-3, with TRBD1 as a possible D gene (6 bases). CDR3 length: 17 residues. The germline V gene has CDR1 SGHKS and CDR2 YYEKEE (reference sequence). The V gene lost 2 bases and the J gene lost 0 bases, with 15 bases spanning the gap. CDR3 in DNA: TGTGCCAGCAGCTTAGATTTGTACAGGGTCTCTGGAAACACCATATATTTT. Its protein product is CASSLDLYRVSGNTIYF.

This sequence joins TRBV6-4 and TRBJ2-2, with D perhaps TRBD2 (5 bases). V was shortened by 0 bases and J by 6 bases, with 8 bases between the two germline ends. Germline lookup yields CDR1 MRHNA and CDR2 SNTAGT. The CDR3 loop spans 14 amino acids. The CDR3 region is CASSDSLVPGELFF. The CDR3 nucleotides read TGTGCCAGCAGTGACTCACTAGTTCCCGGGGAGCTGTTTTTT.

This chain's CDR3 is CASGARDTDTQYF. The CDR3 DNA reads TGTGCCAGTGGTGCGAGAGACACAGATACGCAGTATTTT. V usage is TRBV19 and J usage is TRBJ2-3; D is unclear. CDR1 is LNHDA and CDR2 is SQIVND in the germline V gene (reference sequence). The length of the CDR3 is 13 residues. V lost 8 bases and J 2 bases, leaving 11 bases between the germline ends.

This chain links TRBV6-4 with TRBJ1-1; TRBD1 matches at 12 bases. Germline V CDR1 and CDR2: MRHNA, SNTAGT. V dropped 2 bases and J dropped 3; count of bases not matched to a gene: 16. This CDR3 comprises 20 residues. This CDR3 is CASSDAPRDRGPREDTEAFF. The CDR3 DNA reads TGTGCCAGCAGTGACGCCCCCCGGGACAGGGGGCCGAGAGAGGACACTGAAGCTTTCTTT.

V is TRBV9 and J is TRBJ2-2; 13 bases are a match to TRBD2. The germline V gene encodes CDR1 SGDLS and CDR2 YYNGEE. The CDR3 contains 17 residues. The trim removed 2 bases at V and 4 bases at J, leaving 5 bases unmatched. The CDR3 bases are TGTGCCAGCAGCGTCGGACTAGCGGGAGACCCCACCGGGGAGCTGTTTTTT. Its protein product is CASSVGLAGDPTGELFF.

The genes are TRBV5-1 and TRBJ2-1; the match to TRBD1 covers 7 bases. Trimming at V came to 4 bases and at J to 9 bases, leaving 13 bases not matched to a gene. Germline V gene lookup returns CDR1 SGHRS and CDR2 YFSETQ. CDR3 length: 15 amino acids. CDR3 residues: CASSLSGRPGGEQFF. The DNA of the CDR3 is TGCGCCAGCAGCCTGAGCGGACGACCAGGGGGTGAGCAGTTCTTC.

This clone was observed a few times. The CDR3 reads CAISLGLAGNNEQFF. CDR3 in DNA: TGTGCCATCAGCCTGGGACTAGCGGGTAACAATGAGCAGTTCTTC. V gene TRBV10-3 combines with J gene TRBJ2-1; 12 bases match TRBD2. V gave up 6 bases and J gave up 5 bases; unmatched junction bases: 5. The CDR3 contains 15 residues. Germline values: CDR1 ENHRY, CDR2 SYGVKD.